This TCR beta chain derives from a study of CD8 T cells in Susac syndrome. Random hexamers primed reverse transcription of about 0.5 to 1 ug RNA. TCRdb reprocessed the immunoSEQ multiplex PCR reads with MiXCR, giving one entry per CDR3 protein. The data contain about 120,000 distinct CDR3 sequences, less than 95% of them singletons. Trimming shortened V by 3 bases and J by 0 bases, and 18 bases separated the two germline ends. The CDR3 loop spans 18 amino acids. Sequencing was carried out using CD4+ T cells from PBMCs. The receptor was isolated from a human donor with multiple sclerosis. The chain links TRBV23-1 to TRBJ2-1; D is uncertain. TRBV23-1 is placed among ORFs of uncertain function. CDR3 bases: TGCGCCAGCAGTCATAATGGACGGCAGCGCAGCTCCTACAATGAGCAGTTCTTC. Its protein product is CASSHNGRQRSSYNEQFF.